A single T cell receptor (beta chain) is shown here with its context. The data are from a study of CD8 T cells in Susac syndrome. RNA totalling roughly 0.45 to 1 ug underwent reverse transcription with random hexamers. TCRdb called the immunoSEQ multiplex PCR reads again in MiXCR, with one record for every CDR3 protein. The sample records approximately 260,000 distinct CDR3 sequences, 90% to 96% being singletons. Material: CD4+ T cells from PBMCs. This clonotype was sampled from a human donor with Susac syndrome.

CDR3 bases: TGTGCCAGCAGCTTGGCCCTGACAGGTATCAATGAGCAGTTCTTC. This codes for CASSLALTGINEQFF. This sequence joins TRBV5-4 and TRBJ2-1; TRBD1 is a possible D gene (6 bases). V was clipped by 0 bases and J by 6 bases, with 13 bases between them. This CDR3 is 15 amino acids long. Germline lookup yields CDR1 SGHNT and CDR2 YYREEE (reference sequence).